These 2 T cell receptor beta chains came from one sample sequenced in a study of regulatory T cells in long-lasting Graves disease. In building TCR beta libraries, iRepertoire HTBI primers were used together with Arm-PCR of CDR3 regions. In TCRdb, the multiplex PCR reads were re-called with MiXCR into one record per CDR3 protein. The sample holds almost 350,000 distinct CDR3 sequences; around a fifth are singletons and the top ten take approximately 31%. Regarding time point: persistent/refractory GD, antithyroid drugs over 5 years with positive TRAb. Generation of the TCR library employed RNA extracted from PBMCs. Here the sequenced sample was peripheral blood mononuclear cells (PBMCs), taken when the disease was refractory, from a patient treated with antithyroid drugs. The receptors originated from a female donor with Graves disease.

CDR3 DNA sequence: TGTGCCAGCAGCTTACGACTAGCGGGGGTTGCAGATACGCAGTATTTT. Translated: CASSLRLAGVADTQYF. This chain joins TRBV7-3 and TRBJ2-3; TRBD2 matches at 12 bases. The germline CDR1 and CDR2 sequences are SGHTA and FQGTGA. The J segment lost 4 bases and the V segment lost 2 bases, leaving 4 bases of the junction unmatched. This CDR3 is 16 amino acids long.

A few counts support this clonotype. The CDR3 sequence: CASSPNDARTEAFF. The CDR3 nucleotides read TGCGCCAGCAGCCCAAATGACGCTAGGACTGAAGCTTTCTTT. The rearrangement uses TRBV5-1 and TRBJ1-1, with D hard to call. The V and J ends lost 4 bases and 5 bases respectively, with 15 bases between them. The CDR3 covers 14 residues. CDR1 and CDR2 from the germline V gene are SGHRS and YFSETQ.